This TCR beta chain is from a study of T cell responses to AZD1222 COVID-19 vaccine. In the study overall: Combined were second doses at about 4 or about 12 weeks.

This clone was observed a handful of times. This CDR3 has 14 amino acids. Trimming took 2 bases from V and 8 from J; bases not matched to a gene: 4. The germline CDR1 and CDR2 sequences are SEHNR and FQNEAQ (reference sequence). Assay used: immunoSEQ multiplex PCR; TCRdb lists only in-frame clones, some missing. This table has 100,000 to 150,000 clones, roughly nine tenths appearing once. The sequence derives from an adult in good health. V and J are TRBV7-9 and TRBJ1-4, with TRBD1 matching over 8 bases. Here the sequenced sample was peripheral blood, taken on day 0 of AZD1222 vaccination. The chain's CDR3 is CASSLQGAREKLFF. DNA for the CDR3: TGTGCCAGCAGCTTACAGGGGGCAAGGGAAAAACTGTTTTTT.